This T cell receptor beta chain comes out of a study of control samples from healthy donors and cancer patients. Data came from immunoSEQ multiplex PCR; TCRdb stores just in-frame clones and leaves some out. The top ten hold more than 6% of the sample, which has 400,000 to 450,000 clones, 75% to 95% seen once. Germline CDR1 and CDR2: SNHLY and FYNNEI. The CDR3 extends over 15 amino acids. V gave up 4 bases and J gave up 2 bases, with 12 bases separating them. Sequencing input: PBMCs. The chain has TRBV2 and TRBJ1-5, with D maybe TRBD1 (5 bases). This sequence was found in a man in his forties or fifties with head and neck cancer. CDR3 region: CASSGQGGGNQPQHF. CDR3 DNA sequence: TGTGCCAGCAGTGGGCAGGGAGGGGGCAATCAGCCCCAGCATTTT. The variable domain in full, with the rest retrieved from reference TRBV2 and TRBJ1-5, is EPEVTQTPSHQVTQMGQEVILRCVPISNHLYFYWYRQILGQKVEFLVSFYNNEISEKSEIFDDQFSVERPDGSNFTLKIRSTKLEDSAMYFCASSGQGGGNQPQHFGDGTRLSIL.